This T cell receptor (beta chain) emerged from a study of control samples from healthy donors and cancer patients. The repertoire was sequenced with immunoSEQ multiplex PCR; TCRdb's copy has only in-frame clones and lacks some. The sample holds tens of thousands of clones, 90% to 95% seen once. This CDR3 contains 13 residues. Per germline, CDR1 MNHEY and CDR2 SVGEGT. V lost 6 bases and J lost 2, with 7 bases in between. The sequence was obtained from a man between 25 and 39 years old in good health. Sequenced input: blood. The V call is TRBV6-2 or TRBV6-3, the J call TRBJ2-2; no clear D gene. The CDR3 nucleotides read TGTGCCAGCAGCCCATCTAACACCGGGGAGCTGTTTTTT. Its translation: CASSPSNTGELFF.